The entry below describes one TCR beta chain. Its cognate antigen is unknown. Some clones are missing from TCRdb's copy, which holds only in-frame ones; the method was immunoSEQ multiplex PCR. This table has about 2.3 million clones, roughly 92% appearing once. This sample stems from a study of shared clonotypes between healthy human individuals. Study-level background: The cohort had two women and three men, ages 18 to 49. Every donor yielded three CD4 naive, three CD4 memory, two CD8 naive and one CD8 memory plate. Study-level results: Among the subsets, naive ones generally showed larger estimated richness than memory ones.

Germline V gene data show CDR1 as MDHEN and CDR2 as SYDVKM. The CDR3 is made up of 16 amino acids. V was pared by 6 bases and J by 4 bases, with 16 bases between. V is TRBV28 and J is TRBJ2-6; tentative D call: TRBD2 (5 bases). This receptor was taken from a man aged 18 to 29 in good health. Some clones in this sample may be carry-over from other donors' samples. Input material: naive CD4+ T cells from PBMCs. Stated subset: CD45RA+ positively selected. The CDR3 nucleotides are TGTGCCAGCAGCATCAAGAGGGCGTCCGGGGCCAACGTCCTGACTTTC. It specifies CASSIKRASGANVLTF.